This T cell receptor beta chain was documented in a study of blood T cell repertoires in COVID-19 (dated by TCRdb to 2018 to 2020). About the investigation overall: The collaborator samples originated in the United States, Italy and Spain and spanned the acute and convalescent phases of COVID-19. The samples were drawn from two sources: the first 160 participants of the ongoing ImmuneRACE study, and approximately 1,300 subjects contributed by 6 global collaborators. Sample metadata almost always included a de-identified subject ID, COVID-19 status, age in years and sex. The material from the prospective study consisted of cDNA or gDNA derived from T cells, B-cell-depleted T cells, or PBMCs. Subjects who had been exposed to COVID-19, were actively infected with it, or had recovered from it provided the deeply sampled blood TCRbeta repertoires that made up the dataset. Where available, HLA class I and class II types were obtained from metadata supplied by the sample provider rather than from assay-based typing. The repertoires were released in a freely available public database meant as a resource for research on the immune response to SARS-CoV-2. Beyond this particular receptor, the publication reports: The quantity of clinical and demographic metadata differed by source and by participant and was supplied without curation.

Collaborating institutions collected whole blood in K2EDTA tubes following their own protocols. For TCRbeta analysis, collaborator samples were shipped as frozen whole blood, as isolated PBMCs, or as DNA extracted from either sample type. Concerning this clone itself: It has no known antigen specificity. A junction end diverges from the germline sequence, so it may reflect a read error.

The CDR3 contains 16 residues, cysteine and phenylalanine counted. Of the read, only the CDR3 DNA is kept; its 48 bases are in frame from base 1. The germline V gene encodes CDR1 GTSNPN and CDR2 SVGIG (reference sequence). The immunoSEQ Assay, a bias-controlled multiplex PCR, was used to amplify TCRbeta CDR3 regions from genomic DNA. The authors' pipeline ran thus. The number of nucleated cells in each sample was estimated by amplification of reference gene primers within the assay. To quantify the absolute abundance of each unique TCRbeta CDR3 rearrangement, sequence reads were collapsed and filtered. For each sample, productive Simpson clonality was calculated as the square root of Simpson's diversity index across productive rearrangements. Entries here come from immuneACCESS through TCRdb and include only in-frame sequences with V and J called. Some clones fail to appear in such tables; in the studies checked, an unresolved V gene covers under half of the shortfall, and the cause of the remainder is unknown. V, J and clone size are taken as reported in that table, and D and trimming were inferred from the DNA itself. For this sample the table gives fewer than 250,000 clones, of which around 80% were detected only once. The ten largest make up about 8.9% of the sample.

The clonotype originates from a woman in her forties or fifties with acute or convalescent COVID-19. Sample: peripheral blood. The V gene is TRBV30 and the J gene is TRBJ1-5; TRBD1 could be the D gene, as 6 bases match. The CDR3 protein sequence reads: CAWRGKQGGGNQPQHF. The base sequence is TGTGCCTGGAGGGGTAAACAGGGTGGGGGCAACCAGCCCCAGCATTTT.